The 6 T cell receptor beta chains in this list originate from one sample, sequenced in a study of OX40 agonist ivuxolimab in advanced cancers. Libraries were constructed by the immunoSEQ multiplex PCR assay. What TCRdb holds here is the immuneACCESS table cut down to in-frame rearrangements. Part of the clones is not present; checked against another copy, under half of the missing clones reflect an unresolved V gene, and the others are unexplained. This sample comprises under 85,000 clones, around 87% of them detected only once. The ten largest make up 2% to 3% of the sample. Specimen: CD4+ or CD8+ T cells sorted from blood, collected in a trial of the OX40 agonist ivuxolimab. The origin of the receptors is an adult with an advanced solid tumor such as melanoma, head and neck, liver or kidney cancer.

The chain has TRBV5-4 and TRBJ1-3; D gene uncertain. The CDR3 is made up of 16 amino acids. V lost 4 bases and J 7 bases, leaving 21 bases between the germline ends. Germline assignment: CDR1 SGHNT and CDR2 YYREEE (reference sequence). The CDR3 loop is CASSPRGYGSGNTIYF. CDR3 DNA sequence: TGTGCCAGCAGCCCCCGCGGGTACGGATCGGGCAACACCATATATTTT.

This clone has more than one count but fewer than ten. CDR3 DNA: TGTGCCAGCAGTAGGGACGGAGAAGAGACCCAGTACTTC. Its translation is CASSRDGEETQYF. The chain carries TRBV2 and TRBJ2-5, with D perhaps given as TRBD1 or TRBD2 (5 bases each). Germline CDR1 SNHLY, CDR2 FYNNEI. Between the trimmed V and J ends, which lost 5 bases and 3 bases, there was a span of 10 bases. The CDR3 loop spans 13 amino acids.

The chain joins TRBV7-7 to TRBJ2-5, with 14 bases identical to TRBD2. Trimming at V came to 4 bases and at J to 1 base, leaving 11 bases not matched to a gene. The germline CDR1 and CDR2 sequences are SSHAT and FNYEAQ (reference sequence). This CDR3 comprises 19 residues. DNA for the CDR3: TGTGCCAGCAGCTCAGGGACCGGACTAGCGGGGGGAAGCCAAGAGACCCAGTACTTC. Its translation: CASSSGTGLAGGSQETQYF.

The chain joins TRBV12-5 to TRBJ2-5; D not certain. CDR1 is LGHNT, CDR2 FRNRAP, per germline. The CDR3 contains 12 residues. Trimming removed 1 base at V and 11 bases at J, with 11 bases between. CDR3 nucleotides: TGTGCTAGTGGTTTGGCCTCAGGAATACAGTACTTC. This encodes CASGLASGIQYF.

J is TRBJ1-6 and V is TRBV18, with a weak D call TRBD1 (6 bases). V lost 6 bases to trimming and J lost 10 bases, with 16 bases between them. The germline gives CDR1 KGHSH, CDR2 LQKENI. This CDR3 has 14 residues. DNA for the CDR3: TGTGCCAGCTCCCCCACAGGGTTAGAATCACCCCTCCACTTT. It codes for CASSPTGLESPLHF.

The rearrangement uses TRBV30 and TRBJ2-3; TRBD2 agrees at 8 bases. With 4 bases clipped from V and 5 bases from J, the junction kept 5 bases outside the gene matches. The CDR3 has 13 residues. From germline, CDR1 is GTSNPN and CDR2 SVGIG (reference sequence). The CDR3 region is CAWTRRGGDTQYF. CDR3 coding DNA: TGTGCCTGGACCAGACGGGGGGGAGATACGCAGTATTTT.